These 4 T cell receptor beta chains were sequenced from one sample in a study of shared clonotypes between healthy human individuals. Profiled with immunoSEQ multiplex PCR; TCRdb holds only in-frame clones, not every one. The table includes 800,000 to 1,200,000 clones, about 80% detected once. The material sequenced was memory CD4+ T cells from PBMCs. Documented subset: CD45RA-negative fraction. Every receptor here comes from a man between 18 and 29 years old in good health. Some clones in this sample may be carry-over from other donors' samples.

DNA for the CDR3: TGTGCCAGCAGTGATTTCAGGTCTAGCGTAGAGACCCAGTACTTC. Protein sequence: CASSDFRSSVETQYF. The chain employs TRBV25-1 and TRBJ2-5, with D perhaps TRBD2 (6 bases). The V gene's germline CDR1 is MGHDK and CDR2 SYGVNS. Trimming left V 3 bases short and J 4 bases short, with 15 bases between. CDR3 size: 15 residues.

Turning to this clone: Additional DNA sequences in this sample encode the identical CDR3. The rearrangement uses TRBV19 and TRBJ1-2; no definite D call. The ends were cut back, 1 base at V and 4 bases at J, with 7 bases in the middle. Per germline, CDR1 LNHDA and CDR2 SQIVND (reference sequence). The CDR3 loop spans 13 amino acids. CDR3 DNA: TGTGCCAGTAGTATAGCTAGCAGCTATGGCTACACCTTC. Encoded protein: CASSIASSYGYTF.

In its sample, this clone was seen a few times. The rearrangement uses TRBV7-2 and TRBJ1-1; TRBD1 might be the D (5 bases). With 2 bases removed from V and 7 bases from J, the gap between germline ends came to 11 bases. The germline V gene encodes CDR1 SGHTA and CDR2 FQGNSA. The CDR3 covers 13 residues. CDR3 region: CASSLQGRGEAFF. The CDR3 DNA reads TGTGCCAGCAGCTTACAGGGTCGGGGTGAAGCTTTCTTT.

This chain uses TRBV10-3 with TRBJ2-7, with 10 bases that match TRBD1. This CDR3 has 15 amino acids. The junction had 5 bases not matched to a gene; V was cut back by 6 bases and J by 0 bases. Germline CDR1 and CDR2: ENHRY and SYGVKD. CDR3 DNA sequence: TGTGCCATCAGGGACGGACAGGGGGTCTCCTACGAGCAGTACTTC. This gives the protein CAIRDGQGVSYEQYF.